Following are 23 T cell receptor beta chains from one sample sequenced in a study of shared clonotypes between healthy human individuals. Using immunoSEQ multiplex PCR, the repertoire was profiled, and TCRdb retains in-frame clones only, with some absent. Among hundreds of thousands of clones listed, 74% were seen once. The specimen sequenced was memory CD4+ T cells sorted from blood. Subset reported: CD45RA-negative fraction. These receptors were taken from a woman aged 30 to 39 in good health.

The V and J genes are TRBV7-9 and TRBJ2-7, with 16 bases lining up with TRBD2. V shed 3 bases and J 6 bases; nucleotides not matched to a gene: 2. The CDR3 runs 15 residues. Germline V gives CDR1 SEHNR, CDR2 FQNEAQ (reference sequence). CDR3 amino acids: CASSLGTSGRVEQYF. The CDR3 DNA sequence: TGTGCCAGCAGCTTGGGGACTAGCGGGAGGGTCGAGCAGTACTTC.

V usage is TRBV25-1 and J usage is TRBJ1-2; D remains ambiguous. CDR3 length: 15 amino acids. V was pared by 2 bases and J by 4 bases, with 14 bases between. Germline CDR1 is MGHDK and CDR2 is SYGVNS. CDR3 loop: CASSEGPEVFYGYTF. The CDR3 bases are TGTGCCAGCAGTGAAGGGCCAGAAGTTTTCTATGGCTACACCTTC.

The chain uses TRBV11-3 and TRBJ2-3; D remains ambiguous. Between the trimmed V and J ends, which lost 0 bases and 1 base, there was a span of 11 bases. This CDR3 region has 16 residues. CDR1 SGHNT and CDR2 YENEEA come from the germline V gene. This CDR3 reads CASSLDSGAGTDTQYF. DNA for the CDR3: TGTGCCAGCAGCTTAGATTCAGGAGCAGGCACAGATACGCAGTATTTT.

Points on this clone: This CDR3 is also generated by other DNA sequences in the sample. J is TRBJ2-3 and V is TRBV5-1; D call uncertain. Germline CDR1 SGHRS, CDR2 YFSETQ. There are 11 residues in the CDR3. V gave up 4 bases and J gave up 2 bases, with 2 bases separating them. This chain's CDR3 is CASSVTDTQYF. DNA for the CDR3: TGCGCCAGCAGCGTCACAGATACGCAGTATTTT.

The chain has TRBV4-1 and TRBJ1-2; TRBD1 is a possible D gene (5 bases). CDR3 length: 13 amino acids. CDR1 is MGHRA and CDR2 is YSYEKL in the germline V gene. V was cut by 0 bases and J by 8 bases, with 10 bases left in between. The CDR3 region has the DNA TGCGCCAGCAGCCAAGAACGTCAGGGAGGCTACACCTTC. Amino acid sequence: CASSQERQGGYTF.

The V and J genes are TRBV27 and TRBJ2-7, with D hard to call. The V gene lost 0 bases and the J gene lost 4 bases, with 19 bases spanning the gap. CDR1 MNHEY and CDR2 SMNVEV come from the germline V gene (reference sequence). This CDR3 has 17 amino acids. CDR3 sequence (DNA): TGTGCCAGCAGTTTATCGATTTGGGCAGCCGAATCTTACGAGCAGTACTTC. Its translation: CASSLSIWAAESYEQYF.

This chain uses TRBV10-2 with TRBJ2-7; a possible D gene is TRBD2 (6 bases). Germline V gene sequence: CDR1 WSHSY, CDR2 SAAADI. The CDR3 spans 14 residues. V lost 7 bases and J lost 0, with 13 bases in between. This CDR3 is CASTGTALSYEQYF. CDR3 coding DNA: TGCGCCAGCACCGGGACTGCACTCTCCTACGAGCAGTACTTC.

The chain has TRBV11-2 and TRBJ1-4; 7 bases match TRBD1. CDR1 and CDR2 from the germline V gene are SGHAT and FQNNGV. V was pared by 3 bases and J by 5 bases, with 6 bases of the junction left unmatched. The CDR3 extends over 15 amino acids. DNA of the CDR3: TGTGCCAGCAGCTTGTCAGGGGGTGTGAATGAAAAACTGTTTTTT. It encodes CASSLSGGVNEKLFF.

This clone was found once. In DNA, the CDR3 is TGCGCCAGCAGCTTGGGACTAGCGGGAGGAAGGGATGAGCAGTTCTTC. It specifies CASSLGLAGGRDEQFF. The chain recombines TRBV5-1 with TRBJ2-1, with 13 bases that match TRBD2. The junction had 5 bases not matched to a gene; V was cut back by 0 bases and J by 8 bases. Germline assignment: CDR1 SGHRS and CDR2 YFSETQ. The CDR3 length is 16 residues. The full variable domain, completed using reference TRBV5-1 and TRBJ2-1, is KAGVTQTPRYLIKTRGQQVTLSCSPISGHRSVSWYQQTPGQGLQFLFEYFSETQRNKGNFPGRFSGRQFSNSRSEMNVSTLELGDSALYLCASSLGLAGGRDEQFFGPGTRLTVL.

This clone was recorded a few times. This chain connects TRBV6-5 to TRBJ2-7; the match to TRBD1 covers 7 bases. Germline loops: CDR1 MNHEY, CDR2 SVGAGI. The CDR3 extends over 15 amino acids. The V and J ends lost 2 bases and 2 bases, in that order; junction bases with no gene match: 6. CDR3 bases: TGTGCCAGCAGTTACCCGATTGGGACAGCCTACGAGCAGTACTTC. Protein product: CASSYPIGTAYEQYF.

The V gene is TRBV7-9, the J gene TRBJ2-7; D may be TRBD1 (5 bases). Between the trimmed V and J ends, which lost 5 bases and 1 base, there was a span of 9 bases. Germline CDR1 SEHNR, CDR2 FQNEAQ (reference sequence). The CDR3 covers 13 residues. The CDR3 loop reads CASSHRTSYEQYF. CDR3 coding DNA: TGTGCCAGCAGCCACCGGACATCCTACGAGCAGTACTTC.

The chain links TRBV27 to TRBJ2-2, with D perhaps TRBD2 (6 bases). V lost 0 bases to trimming and J lost 2 bases, with 13 bases between them. Germline lookup yields CDR1 MNHEY and CDR2 SMNVEV (reference sequence). The CDR3 is made up of 17 amino acids. The CDR3 coding sequence is TGTGCCAGCAGTTTATCCCCCCCGGGACTTAACACCGGGGAGCTGTTTTTT. This translates into CASSLSPPGLNTGELFF.

The chain joins TRBV6-5 to TRBJ1-1; TRBD1 aligns across 7 bases. The V segment lost 6 bases and the J segment 5 bases; nucleotides outside the gene matches: 9. Germline CDR1 reads MNHEY; CDR2 reads SVGAGI. This CDR3 contains 14 residues. The DNA of the CDR3 is TGTGCCAGCAGGAACCCAGGGGGGACAACTGAAGCTTTCTTT. Translated: CASRNPGGTTEAFF.

The J gene is TRBJ1-5, the V gene TRBV5-1, with 10 bases identical to TRBD1. Germline trimming cut 3 bases from V and 2 bases from J; bases unmatched to any gene: 2. This CDR3 comprises 15 residues. Germline assignment: CDR1 SGHRS and CDR2 YFSETQ. The CDR3 here is CASSSGTGGNQPQHF. CDR3 DNA sequence: TGCGCCAGCAGCTCCGGGACAGGGGGCAATCAGCCCCAGCATTTT.

V gene TRBV7-9 combines with J gene TRBJ2-1, with a tentative D call TRBD2 (5 bases). This CDR3 region has 14 residues. The germline V gene has CDR1 SEHNR and CDR2 FQNEAQ (reference sequence). V was trimmed by 4 bases and J by 6 bases, leaving 13 bases between them. The CDR3 loop is CASSSSSETNEQFF. CDR3 DNA: TGTGCCAGCAGCTCTAGCAGTGAAACCAATGAGCAGTTCTTC.

This clone was seen a few times. The chain links TRBV9 to TRBJ2-7, with D possibly being TRBD1 (5 bases). Trimming took off 0 bases at V and 2 bases at J, with 12 bases between the two ends. The germline V gene encodes CDR1 SGDLS and CDR2 YYNGEE. The CDR3 runs to 15 residues. Here the CDR3 reads CASSVVAGLTYEQYF. In nucleotides, the CDR3 is TGTGCCAGCAGCGTAGTCGCAGGGTTGACCTACGAGCAGTACTTC.

The sample holds a few counts of this clone. The chain is built from TRBV5-4 and TRBJ1-3, with D possibly matching TRBD1 (6 bases). The ends were cut back, 4 bases at V and 8 bases at J, with 13 bases in the middle. The CDR3 is 13 amino acids. Germline V gives CDR1 SGHNT, CDR2 YYREEE (reference sequence). Here the CDR3 DNA reads TGTGCCAGCAGCCGAGGAGGGGGTGACACCATATATTTT. Its translation: CASSRGGGDTIYF.

In regard to this clone: The sample carries other DNA sequences with the same CDR3. The chain recombines TRBV5-1 with TRBJ1-1; no clear D gene. This CDR3 spans 13 amino acids. The ends were cut back, 4 bases at V and 1 base at J, with 8 bases in the middle. Germline CDR1 and CDR2: SGHRS and YFSETQ. This chain's CDR3 is CASSPGANTEAFF. In DNA, the CDR3 is TGCGCCAGCAGCCCAGGAGCGAACACTGAAGCTTTCTTT.

The rearrangement uses TRBV10-1 and TRBJ2-3; D possibly corresponds to TRBD2 (6 bases). The CDR3 length is 14 residues. Trimming cost V 6 bases and J 4 bases, with 14 bases left between them. Germline CDR1 WNHNN, CDR2 SYGVQD (reference sequence). The CDR3 DNA sequence: TGCGCCAGCAGCCCGACTAGTCCCGCAGATACGCAGTATTTT. Amino acids: CASSPTSPADTQYF.

The V gene is TRBV2, the J gene TRBJ2-5; 12 bases line up with TRBD2. The germline V gene encodes CDR1 SNHLY and CDR2 FYNNEI. V gave up 6 bases and J gave up 5 bases; unmatched junction bases: 7. CDR3 size: 15 residues. The CDR3: CASSRLAGAGETQYF. DNA of the CDR3: TGTGCCAGCAGCCGACTAGCGGGAGCGGGGGAGACCCAGTACTTC.

V and J are TRBV7-3 and TRBJ1-2; D unclear. Deletions cut 5 bases from V and 6 bases from J, with 25 bases between. The CDR3 consists of 17 residues. Germline V CDR1 and CDR2: SGHTA, FQGTGA. The CDR3 here is CASSLVVKPSLSHGYTF. DNA of the CDR3: TGTGCCAGCAGCCTCGTGGTTAAGCCCTCCTTATCCCATGGCTACACCTTC.

This chain uses TRBV28 with TRBJ2-1; D call uncertain. In germline, CDR1 is MDHEN, CDR2 SYDVKM. The V end was cut by 6 bases, the J end by 4 bases, with 16 bases between. The CDR3 runs 15 residues. DNA of the CDR3: TGTGCCAGCAGCACCCAGGCGCTCCCGTACAATGAGCAGTTCTTC. Protein product: CASSTQALPYNEQFF.

This chain uses TRBV5-1 with TRBJ2-5, with TRBD2 identical over 10 bases. Germline V lookup: CDR1 SGHRS, CDR2 YFSETQ. The V segment lost 0 bases and the J segment 2 bases; nucleotides outside the gene matches: 4. The CDR3 runs to 16 residues. The DNA of the CDR3 is TGCGCCAGCAGCTTGGGAGTAGCGGGAGGACAAGAGACCCAGTACTTC. It translates to CASSLGVAGGQETQYF.